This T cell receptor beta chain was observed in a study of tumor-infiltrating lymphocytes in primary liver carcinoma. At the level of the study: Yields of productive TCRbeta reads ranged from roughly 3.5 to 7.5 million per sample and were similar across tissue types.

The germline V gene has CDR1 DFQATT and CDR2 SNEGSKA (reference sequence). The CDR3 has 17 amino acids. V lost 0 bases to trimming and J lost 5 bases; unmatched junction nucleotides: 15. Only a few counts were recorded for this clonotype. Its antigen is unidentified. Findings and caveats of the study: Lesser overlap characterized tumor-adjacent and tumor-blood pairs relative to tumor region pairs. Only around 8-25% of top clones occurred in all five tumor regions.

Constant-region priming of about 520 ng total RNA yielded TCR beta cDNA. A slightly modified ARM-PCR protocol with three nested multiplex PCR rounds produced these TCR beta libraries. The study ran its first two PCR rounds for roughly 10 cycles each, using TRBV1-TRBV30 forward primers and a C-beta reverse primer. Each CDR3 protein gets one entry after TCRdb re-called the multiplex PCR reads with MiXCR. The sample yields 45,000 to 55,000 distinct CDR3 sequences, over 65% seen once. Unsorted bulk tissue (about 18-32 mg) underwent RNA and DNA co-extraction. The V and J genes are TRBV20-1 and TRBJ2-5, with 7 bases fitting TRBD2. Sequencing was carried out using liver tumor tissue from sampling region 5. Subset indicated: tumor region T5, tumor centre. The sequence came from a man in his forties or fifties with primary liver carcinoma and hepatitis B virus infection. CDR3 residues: CSAREVAGLSFMETQYF. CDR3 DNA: TGCAGTGCTAGAGAGGTAGCGGGTCTTTCCTTTATGGAGACCCAGTACTTC.